This T cell receptor beta chain was profiled in a study of human CD4 T cells and Enterobacteriaceae. Findings of the study overall: Ex vivo clonotype reactivity was inferred only by sequence matching. Broadly cross-reactive clonotypes: about 55% of the 19 ranked in the top 5%.

This clone was observed a few times. The antigen is unknown. Memory CD4+ T cells were sorted as all CD4+ cells except CD45RA+CCR7+CD95- naive cells, over 95% pure. Healthy donors' blood was sourced from blood donation centers in Switzerland. Ex vivo total memory CD4+ cells were sequenced at deep level. Sequenced by immunoSEQ multiplex PCR; TCRdb stores in-frame clones only, minus some. The table shows roughly 30,000 clones, with about 80% occurring only once. Trimming removed 4 bases at V and 5 bases at J, with 9 bases between. The germline V gene encodes CDR1 SSHAT and CDR2 FNYEAQ (reference sequence). The CDR3 sequence is 13 residues long.

The source is a human donor in good health. The chain employs TRBV7-7 and TRBJ2-1; TRBD1 might be the D (6 bases). Sequenced sample: memory CD4+ T cells from blood. This chain's CDR3 is CASSSDSHNEQFF. In DNA form, the CDR3 reads TGTGCCAGCAGCTCGGACAGTCACAATGAGCAGTTCTTC.